The entry below describes one TCR beta chain. Its antigen is still unknown. Germline CDR1 MDHEN, CDR2 SYDVKM. The CDR3 has 18 amino acids. Trimming removed 6 bases from V and 8 bases from J, with 29 bases in between. The entry originates in a study of response to subunit inactivated influenza vaccine. Broader study findings: The authors suggested that few new T cells are recruited per seasonal influenza vaccination.

Via MiXCR, TCRdb re-called the RT-PCR reads, giving one row per CDR3 protein. The repertoire has around 530,000 distinct CDR3 sequences, about 15% of them found once; the top ten carry around 3%. The chain employs TRBV28 and TRBJ2-1; D is possibly TRBD2 (6 bases). The specimen was CD4+ T cells sorted from PBMCs, collected about 24 months after vaccination. This sequence originates from a man aged 50 to 69 who received an inactivated influenza vaccine. Here the CDR3 reads CASRSAVSVGTGRYEQFF. CDR3 coding DNA: TGTGCCAGCAGATCAGCAGTGAGTGTCGGGACTGGAAGGTATGAGCAGTTCTTC.